A single sample is the source of the 19 T cell receptor beta chains below, sequenced in a study of cytomegalovirus exposure and HLA in healthy donors. Primers included in the PCR were 60 Vbeta and 13 Jbeta primers. Generated by immunoSEQ multiplex PCR, the TCRdb table keeps only in-frame clones and is missing some. The profile shows 170,000 or so clones, roughly 80% of them singletons. Source material: PBMCs. These TCRs come from a boy aged 2 to 10 in good health and CMV-seronegative.

The chain's CDR3 is CASSESLVRVQTQYF. In DNA, the CDR3 is TGCGCCAGCAGTGAGTCGTTGGTCAGGGTGCAGACCCAGTACTTC. The chain is built from TRBV10-1 and TRBJ2-5; possibly TRBD1 for D (5 bases). Trimming stripped 0 bases from V and 6 bases from J, with 14 bases between. The CDR3 length is 15 residues. Germline lookup yields CDR1 WNHNN and CDR2 SYGVQD (reference sequence).

This sequence joins TRBV6-6 and TRBJ2-7; tentatively, D is TRBD2 (6 bases). The germline V gene encodes CDR1 MNHNY and CDR2 SVGAGI (reference sequence). V lost 10 bases to trimming and J lost 5 bases, with 15 bases between them. This CDR3 is 12 amino acids long. CDR3 region: CATLGSAHEQYF. CDR3 coding DNA: TGTGCCACCCTCGGGAGTGCCCACGAGCAGTACTTC.

As concerns this clone: Other DNA sequences in this specimen translate into the identical CDR3. The rearrangement links TRBV29-1 to TRBJ2-6; TRBD1 might be the D (6 bases). V was clipped by 0 bases and J by 3 bases, with 9 bases between them. The CDR3 totals 15 residues. Germline assignment: CDR1 SQVTM and CDR2 ANQGSEA. CDR3 loop: CSVEDWTDGANVLTF. The CDR3 coding sequence is TGCAGCGTTGAAGATTGGACAGATGGGGCCAACGTCCTGACTTTC.

This chain connects TRBV7-8 to TRBJ2-7; 7 bases are shared with TRBD1. Germline V gives CDR1 SGHVS, CDR2 FQNEAQ. With V trimmed by 5 bases and J by 0 bases, 10 bases remained unmatched. There are 16 residues in the CDR3. CDR3 bases: TGTGCCAGCAGCCAACGAAACCGGGACAGCTCCTACGAGCAGTACTTC. Its protein is CASSQRNRDSSYEQYF.

The chain recombines TRBV5-4 with TRBJ2-7; D is ambiguous. Trimming shortened V by 0 bases and J by 2 bases, and 3 bases separated the two germline ends. This CDR3 has 12 residues. Germline assignment: CDR1 SGHNT and CDR2 YYREEE (reference sequence). As DNA, the CDR3 is TGTGCCAGCAGCTTGGGAGCCTACGAGCAGTACTTC. Its protein is CASSLGAYEQYF.

This clone was observed a single time. The V call is TRBV10-3, the J call TRBJ2-7, with TRBD1 as a possible D gene (7 bases). This CDR3 comprises 15 residues. V shed 5 bases and J shed 4 bases, with 18 bases lying between them. CDR1 is ENHRY and CDR2 is SYGVKD in the germline V gene. Here the CDR3 DNA reads TGTGCCATCAGTAACTACAGGGGACTTCGGTACGAGCAGTACTTC. Its translation is CAISNYRGLRYEQYF.

The chain uses TRBV6-1 and TRBJ2-7, with 7 bases fitting TRBD1. Germline V gene lookup returns CDR1 MNHNS and CDR2 SASEGT. This CDR3 is 14 amino acids long. The junction had 5 bases not matched to a gene; V was cut back by 3 bases and J by 3 bases. DNA for the CDR3: TGTGCCAGCAGTGATAATGACAGGGTCTACGAGCAGTACTTC. It codes for CASSDNDRVYEQYF.

This chain connects TRBV19 to TRBJ2-7; perhaps TRBD2 as D (6 bases). The germline V and J ends were trimmed by 1 base and 3 bases, with 16 bases remaining between them. CDR3 size: 16 residues. Germline-derived CDR1 and CDR2 are LNHDA and SQIVND (reference sequence). Here the CDR3 reads CASSIGRRGRNYEQYF. CDR3 DNA: TGTGCCAGTAGTATAGGCCGTCGGGGGAGGAACTACGAGCAGTACTTC.

In its sample, this clone was seen once. The gene calls are TRBV13 and TRBJ1-2; D remains ambiguous. CDR3 length equals 16 residues. CDR1 and CDR2 from the germline V gene are PRHDT and FYEKMQ (reference sequence). Deletions cut 1 base from V and 6 bases from J, with 18 bases between. The CDR3 nucleotides read TGTGCCAGCAGCTTAGAGTATCCGGAGGGAGGACATGGCTACACCTTC. Its protein is CASSLEYPEGGHGYTF.

This sequence joins TRBV2 and TRBJ2-2; 12 bases fit TRBD2. Germline CDR1 reads SNHLY; CDR2 reads FYNNEI. The CDR3 is made up of 15 amino acids. Trimming removed 7 bases from V and 3 bases from J; junction bases left unmatched: 3. The CDR3 loop is CASNRLAGDTGELFF. CDR3 sequence (DNA): TGTGCCAGCAATCGACTAGCGGGAGACACCGGGGAGCTGTTTTTT.

The chain joins TRBV27 to TRBJ1-2; a weak D match, TRBD1 (5 bases). The CDR3 totals 16 residues. Germline CDR1 MNHEY, CDR2 SMNVEV (reference sequence). V was pared by 3 bases and J by 4 bases, with 18 bases between. CDR3 region: CASSFQGLSSSYGYTF. The CDR3 nucleotides are TGTGCCAGCAGTTTTCAGGGTCTGAGTTCAAGCTATGGCTACACCTTC.

The genes are TRBV10-3 and TRBJ2-5; 9 bases match TRBD1. The ends lost 6 bases at V and 5 bases at J; junction bases unmatched: 16. CDR1 and CDR2 (germline): ENHRY, SYGVKD. This CDR3 region has 17 residues. CDR3 region: CAISQGRHRGQGETQYF. As DNA, the CDR3 is TGTGCCATCAGCCAGGGGCGTCACAGGGGGCAAGGGGAGACCCAGTACTTC.

The chain links TRBV18 to TRBJ1-1, with 9 bases lining up with TRBD1. The V gene end was trimmed by 1 base and the J gene end by 2 bases; junction bases not matched to a gene: 5. Germline-derived CDR1 and CDR2 are KGHSH and LQKENI. CDR3 length equals 16 residues. This CDR3 is CASSPLDRGRNTEAFF. The CDR3 region has the DNA TGTGCCAGCTCACCACTAGACAGGGGGAGAAACACTGAAGCTTTCTTT.

The chain carries TRBV27 and TRBJ1-5; no firm D call. Deletions cut 6 bases from V and 6 bases from J, with 15 bases between. This CDR3 is built from 14 residues. CDR1 is MNHEY, CDR2 SMNVEV, per germline (reference sequence). The CDR3 region is CASSPFAVAQPQHF. DNA for the CDR3: TGTGCCAGCAGCCCTTTTGCAGTAGCTCAGCCCCAGCATTTT.

V is TRBV5-1 and J is TRBJ1-5, with TRBD1 matching over 7 bases. This CDR3 contains 14 residues. The V gene's germline CDR1 is SGHRS and CDR2 YFSETQ. V lost 2 bases, J lost 5 bases, and 4 bases stayed unmatched. The CDR3 coding sequence is TGCGCCAGCAGCTTTAACACAGGGGATCAGCCCCAGCATTTT. This encodes CASSFNTGDQPQHF.

As regards this clone: One end of the junction varies from germline; a read error may be responsible. This chain connects TRBV7-7 to TRBJ2-3; D is undetermined. The CDR3 spans 16 residues. Germline V gene lookup returns CDR1 SSHAT and CDR2 FNYEAQ (reference sequence). The CDR3 DNA reads TGTGCTAGCAGCCCCGAGGTGCTAGGCGGAACAGATACGCAGTATTTT. Translating gives CASSPEVLGGTDTQYF.

The chain carries TRBV18 and TRBJ2-1; 9 nucleotides line up with TRBD1. The CDR3 runs 18 residues. Germline CDR1 and CDR2: KGHSH and LQKENI. After removal of 0 bases from V and 4 bases from J, the junction contained 10 bases not matched to a gene. CDR3 residues: CASSPPTIPGQGYNEQFF. CDR3 nucleotide sequence: TGTGCCAGCTCACCACCTACTATACCGGGACAGGGTTACAATGAGCAGTTCTTC.

This chain joins TRBV29-1 and TRBJ2-3, with 7 bases lining up with TRBD1. The CDR3 runs 15 residues. Germline assignment: CDR1 SQVTM and CDR2 ANQGSEA. Trimming took 1 base from V and 0 from J; bases not matched to a gene: 4. The CDR3 DNA follows: TGCAGCGTTGAAGGCCGGGACAGTAGCACAGATACGCAGTATTTT. It encodes CSVEGRDSSTDTQYF.

V and J are TRBV6-6 and TRBJ1-4; TRBD1 agrees at 11 bases. CDR1 is MNHNY, CDR2 SVGAGI, per germline (reference sequence). The length of the CDR3 is 15 residues. V was clipped by 2 bases and J by 6 bases; unmatched bases: 2. Here the CDR3 reads CASSYRDRGYEKLFF. In DNA form, the CDR3 reads TGTGCCAGCAGTTACCGGGACAGGGGGTATGAAAAACTGTTTTTT.